This T cell receptor beta chain was sequenced during a study of T cell changes during pregnancy in multiple sclerosis. CDR3 length: 17 residues. The protocol was immunoSEQ multiplex PCR, while the TCRdb copy is restricted to in-frame clones and leaves out a portion. The profile shows about 57,000 clones, approximately 90% of them singletons. This TCR derives from a female donor in good health, enrolled as a control in a pregnancy study. The J gene is TRBJ2-5, the V gene TRBV1; the table's D call TRBD1 went unverified against the DNA. TRBV1 is marked as a pseudogene. The sequencing used peripheral blood, collected after pregnancy. The CDR3 nucleotides are TGCACCCGCATCTCCTCCTCGGGACAGGTTTACCAAGAGACCCAGTACTTC. Its translation: CTRISSSGQVYQETQYF.